This TCR beta chain was obtained from a study of T cells in Graves' hyperthyroidism and ophthalmopathy. Amplified TCR beta CDR3 regions came from RNA transcripts. When the TCR CDR3 underwent first-round RT-PCR, the HTBI primer set was used. TCRdb itself ran the multiplex PCR reads through MiXCR, one entry per CDR3 protein. The sample holds about 700,000 distinct CDR3 sequences, just under 45% seen once. Reasons for excluding patients were uncontrolled infection, other autoimmune disease, pregnancy or lactation. The source is an adult man with Graves' disease, either hyperthyroidism or ophthalmopathy (not recorded which). The specimen was peripheral blood or thyroid tissue (not recorded which).

CDR3 nucleotides: TGTGCTAGAGAAGTGCTGAACACTGAAGCTTTCTTT. This sequence encodes CAREVLNTEAFF. The rearrangement uses TRBV25-1 and TRBJ1-1; D unresolved. The CDR3 is 12 amino acids. CDR1 and CDR2 (germline): MGHDK, SYGVNS.